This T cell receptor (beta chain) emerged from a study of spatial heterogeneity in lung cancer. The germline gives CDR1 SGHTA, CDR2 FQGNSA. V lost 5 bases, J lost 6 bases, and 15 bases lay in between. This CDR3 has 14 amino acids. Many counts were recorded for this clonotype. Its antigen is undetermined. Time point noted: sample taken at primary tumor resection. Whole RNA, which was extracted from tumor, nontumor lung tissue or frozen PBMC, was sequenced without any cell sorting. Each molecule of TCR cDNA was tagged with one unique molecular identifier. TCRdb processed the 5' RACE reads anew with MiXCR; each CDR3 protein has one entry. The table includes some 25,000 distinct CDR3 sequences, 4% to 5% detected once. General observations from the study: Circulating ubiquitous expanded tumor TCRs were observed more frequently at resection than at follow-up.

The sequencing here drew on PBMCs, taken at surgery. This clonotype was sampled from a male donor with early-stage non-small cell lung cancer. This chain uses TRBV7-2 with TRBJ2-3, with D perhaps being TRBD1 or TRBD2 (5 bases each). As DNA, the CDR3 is TGTGCCAGCAGCCCATGGGGGTTTTCTGATACGCAGTATTTT. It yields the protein CASSPWGFSDTQYF.